These 19 T cell receptor beta chains came from one sample sequenced in a study of blood T cells in healthy people across ages. A second roughly 7 to 12 cycle PCR used barcoded and J-beta primers. TCRdb reprocessed the 5' RACE reads via MiXCR and lists one record per CDR3 protein. The sample yields hundreds of thousands of distinct CDR3 sequences, around 43% seen once. The sequencing input was blood. All receptors come from a man older than 75 in good health.

The chain joins TRBV20-1 to TRBJ1-2; the D is unclear. The ends were cut back, 0 bases at V and 4 bases at J, with 6 bases in the middle. The germline gives CDR1 DFQATT, CDR2 SNEGSKA (reference sequence). The CDR3 is 12 amino acids. The CDR3 protein is CSARDPIYGYTF. The CDR3 region has the DNA TGCAGTGCTAGAGATCCGATCTATGGCTACACCTTC.

The chain carries TRBV2 and TRBJ2-7, with 8 bases identical to TRBD1. The CDR3 consists of 14 residues. Trimming removed 4 bases from V and 4 bases from J; junction bases left unmatched: 6. Germline-derived CDR1 and CDR2 are SNHLY and FYNNEI. The CDR3 bases are TGTGCCAGCAGTGGACAGGGGACCATATACGAGCAGTACTTC. Amino acid sequence: CASSGQGTIYEQYF.

Only a few counts were recorded for this clonotype. The gene calls are TRBV6-2 or TRBV6-3 and TRBJ2-4; D ambiguous. Germline assignment: CDR1 MNHEY and CDR2 SVGEGT. Between the trimmed V and J ends, which lost 1 base and 3 bases, there was a span of 4 bases. CDR3 length: 13 amino acids. CDR3 region: CASSYLVKNIQYF. Written as DNA, the CDR3 is TGTGCCAGCAGTTACTTGGTCAAAAACATTCAGTACTTC.

There are a few counts of this clonotype. The chain carries TRBV6-2 or TRBV6-3 and TRBJ1-1; TRBD1 is a possible D gene (5 bases). The CDR3 sequence is 14 residues long. Per germline, CDR1 MNHEY and CDR2 SVGEGT. V lost 4 bases and J lost 2, with 11 bases in between. CDR3 bases: TGTGCCAGCAGTTGGGGCACCATAAACACTGAAGCTTTCTTT. It codes for CASSWGTINTEAFF.

This clonotype was observed a few times. This rearrangement joins TRBV6-1 to TRBJ2-4, with no clear D. Trimming shortened V by 0 bases and J by 8 bases, and 14 bases separated the two germline ends. The CDR3 has 15 residues. Germline V lookup: CDR1 MNHNS, CDR2 SASEGT. This CDR3 reads CASSEARSRPDIQYF. Here the CDR3 DNA reads TGTGCCAGCAGTGAAGCGCGGAGCAGGCCGGACATTCAGTACTTC.

The table lists this clonotype with a few counts. The gene calls are TRBV6-2 or TRBV6-3 and TRBJ1-5; D not resolved. Trimming took off 6 bases at V and 6 bases at J, with 15 bases between the two ends. The CDR3 length is 14 residues. Per the germline V gene, CDR1 is MNHEY and CDR2 is SVGEGT. The CDR3 DNA follows: TGTGCCAGCAGATCAGCGATCCGCGCTCAGCCCCAGCATTTT. Translation gives CASRSAIRAQPQHF.

The chain has TRBV6-6 and TRBJ1-5; TRBD1 agrees at 8 bases. Germline assignment: CDR1 MNHNY and CDR2 SVGAGI (reference sequence). With 4 bases clipped from V and 7 bases from J, the junction kept 12 bases outside the gene matches. The CDR3 totals 16 residues. This CDR3 is CASSFLLTGGDQPQHF. The CDR3 DNA is TGTGCCAGCAGTTTCCTCCTTACAGGGGGGGACCAGCCCCAGCATTTT.

Many counts were recorded for this clonotype. This sequence joins TRBV30 and TRBJ2-1; D is unclear. Germline values: CDR1 GTSNPN, CDR2 SVGIG (reference sequence). This CDR3 comprises 13 residues. Trimming took off 0 bases at V and 4 bases at J, with 7 bases between the two ends. The CDR3 loop is CAWSVPQYNEQFF. CDR3 DNA: TGTGCCTGGAGTGTACCACAGTACAATGAGCAGTTCTTC.

A few counts support this clonotype. V is TRBV29-1 and J is TRBJ2-3, with D unresolved. The CDR3 is 14 residues long. From germline, CDR1 is SQVTM and CDR2 ANQGSEA. Between the trimmed V and J ends, which lost 3 bases and 0 bases, there was a span of 10 bases. The CDR3 region is CSVDTSLSTDTQYF. CDR3 in DNA: TGCAGCGTTGACACCTCGCTGAGCACAGATACGCAGTATTTT.

The chain joins TRBV20-1 to TRBJ2-3; TRBD2 matches at 10 bases. V shed 6 bases and J 3 bases; nucleotides not matched to a gene: 18. CDR3 length equals 18 residues. Germline-derived CDR1 and CDR2 are DFQATT and SNEGSKA (reference sequence). CDR3 amino acids: CSAPRRGLAGGKTDTQYF. As DNA, the CDR3 is TGCAGTGCCCCCCGGAGGGGATTAGCGGGAGGTAAAACAGATACGCAGTATTTT.

The chain uses TRBV27 and TRBJ2-5; no clear D. The CDR3 is 13 residues long. V lost 2 bases, J lost 3 bases, and 7 bases lay in between. Per germline, CDR1 MNHEY and CDR2 SMNVEV (reference sequence). CDR3 residues: CASSLQKKETQYF. CDR3 DNA: TGTGCCAGCAGTTTACAAAAAAAAGAGACCCAGTACTTC.

V and J are TRBV5-3 and TRBJ2-3; perhaps TRBD2 as D (6 bases). TRBV5-3 is assigned to the ORF class and has an uncertain function. The CDR3 extends over 15 amino acids. V shed 4 bases and J shed 2 bases, with 14 bases lying between them. The CDR3, as DNA: TGTGCCAGAAGCAGATTGGCGGGGTCCACAGATACGCAGTATTTT. Its protein product is CARSRLAGSTDTQYF.

The chain recombines TRBV21-1 with TRBJ2-7. TRBV21-1 is labeled a pseudogene. The CDR3 is 14 residues long. CDR3 sequence: CASTQTREPYEQYF. CDR3 sequence (DNA): TGTGCCAGCACCCAAACCCGGGAGCCCTACGAGCAGTACTTC.

This rearrangement joins TRBV7-2 to TRBJ2-3; 7 positions agree with TRBD2. Germline V gene lookup returns CDR1 SGHTA and CDR2 FQGNSA. J lost 2 bases, V lost 5 bases, and 10 bases had no gene match. The CDR3 consists of 16 residues. DNA of the CDR3: TGTGCCAGCAGCCATCTAGCGGAGCTCTTCACAGATACGCAGTATTTT. Its protein is CASSHLAELFTDTQYF. The full variable domain, rest sourced from reference TRBV7-2 and TRBJ2-3, is GAGVSQSPSNKVTEKGKDVELRCDPISGHTALYWYRQSLGQGLEFLIYFQGNSAPDKSGLPSDRFSAERTGGSVSTLTIQRTQQEDSAVYLCASSHLAELFTDTQYFGPGTRLTVL.

This clonotype was observed at least ten times. CDR3 region: CSACSAVSSYEQYF. The CDR3 nucleotides are TGCAGTGCCTGTTCGGCGGTCAGCTCCTACGAGCAGTACTTC. The V call is TRBV20-1, the J call TRBJ2-7; D is uncertain. CDR1 and CDR2 (germline): DFQATT, SNEGSKA (reference sequence). V gave up 6 bases and J gave up 0 bases, with 15 bases separating them. This CDR3 has 14 residues.

This clonotype was detected once. The chain links TRBV10-1 to TRBJ1-1; TRBD1 matches 10 bases. V shed 5 bases and J 5 bases; nucleotides not matched to a gene: 11. The CDR3 consists of 16 residues. CDR1 is WNHNN, CDR2 SYGVQD, per germline (reference sequence). CDR3 sequence reads: CASSYEIDRGPTEAFF. The CDR3 region has the DNA TGCGCCAGCAGTTACGAGATCGACAGGGGGCCTACTGAAGCTTTCTTT.

The chain recombines TRBV7-9 with TRBJ1-1; 10 bases agree with TRBD1. From germline, CDR1 is SEHNR and CDR2 FQNEAQ (reference sequence). The trim removed 2 bases at V and 3 bases at J, leaving 3 bases unmatched. The CDR3 extends over 15 amino acids. The CDR3 coding sequence is TGTGCCAGCAGCTTATACGGACAGGGGGACACTGAAGCTTTCTTT. Protein product: CASSLYGQGDTEAFF.

This clonotype was counted between two and nine times. The CDR3 coding sequence is TGTGCCAGCAGCATGGGACAGGGCTACAACGAGCAGTACTTC. Translation gives CASSMGQGYNEQYF. The J gene is TRBJ2-7, the V gene TRBV7-7, with 9 bases matching TRBD1. From germline, CDR1 is SSHAT and CDR2 FNYEAQ (reference sequence). Germline trimming cut 5 bases from V and 5 bases from J; bases unmatched to any gene: 7. The CDR3 is 14 residues long.

The chain links TRBV5-1 to TRBJ2-3; D is unclear. The CDR3 consists of 13 residues. Looked up from germline, CDR1 is SGHRS and CDR2 is YFSETQ. V lost 0 bases and J lost 6, with 8 bases in between. The DNA for the CDR3 is TGCGCCAGCAGCTTGGATATCAGGGATACGCAGTATTTT. Translated: CASSLDIRDTQYF.